The clone carrying this T cell receptor (beta chain) was found many times. The target antigen is unknown. This specimen comes from a study of T cell repertoires in cytomegalovirus infection. Across the study: It was the public TCR beta signatures that indicated both CMV infection and matching HLA type.

Study results and limitations: Cumulative frequency (of public TCR beta family members) identified carriers of CMV plus the relevant HLA.

MiXCR was run by TCRdb on the reads, yielding one entry per CDR3 protein. This repertoire shows around 210,000 distinct CDR3 sequences, around 6.2% found once; its top ten account for 5.5% to 8%. What was sequenced was PBMCs. The TCR originated in a human donor in good health (CMV status not recorded). Some clones in this sample may be carry-over from other donors' samples.

The CDR3 DNA is TGTGCCAGCAGCCAAGCCGCGGGGGTTCCTCAGCCCCAGCATTTT. It is translated as CASSQAAGVPQPQHF. This sequence joins TRBV4-2 and TRBJ1-5; a weak D match, TRBD1 (5 bases). Trimming cost V 1 base and J 6 bases, with 13 bases left between them. The CDR3 length is 15 residues. Germline V CDR1 and CDR2: LGHNA, YNFKEQ.